Listed here are 19 T cell receptor beta chains from one sample, sequenced in a study of T cell clonality in common variable immunodeficiency. Clones were read by immunoSEQ multiplex PCR, and TCRdb kept only the in-frame ones, dropping some. The sample presents 30,000 to 45,000 clones, none singletons. Sequencing used peripheral blood mononuclear cells. The receptors stem from a person between 18 and 75 years old in good health.

Ten or more counts support this clone. The read ends 3 residues before the CDR3 terminus; that terminus is restored from the germline J gene. This chain connects TRBV20-1 to TRBJ2-1, with TRBD2 matching over 11 bases. Losses at the gene ends were 7 bases for V and 8 bases for J; bases not matched to a gene: 13. This CDR3 has 15 residues. Germline assignment: CDR1 DFQATT and CDR2 SNEGSKA (reference sequence). The CDR3 protein is CSVPLAGGPWYEQFF. The covered CDR3 bases are TGCAGTGTCCCCTTAGCGGGAGGGCCATGGTATGAG.

About this clone itself: The CDR3 is cut off 3 residues early in the read; its end comes from the germline J gene. The chain recombines TRBV7-9 with TRBJ1-2, with D tentatively TRBD1 (5 bases). The CDR3 covers 14 residues. Germline CDR1 is SEHNR and CDR2 is FQNEAQ (reference sequence). The CDR3 sequence: CASSLAGTGYDYTF. Incomplete CDR3 DNA: TGTGCCAGCAGCTTAGCGGGCACAGGTTACGAC.

This clone was observed many times. This chain's CDR3 is CASSAQPGLASYEQYF. Incomplete CDR3 DNA: TGTGCCAGCAGTGCCCAACCGGGACTAGCCTCCTACGAG. This sequence joins TRBV6-1 and TRBJ2-7; 9 bases map to TRBD2. The CDR3 goes on 3 residues after the read ends, and that part is filled in from the germline J gene. CDR1 is MNHNS, CDR2 SASEGT, per germline. The CDR3 sequence is 16 residues long. The ends lost 4 bases at V and 0 bases at J; junction bases unmatched: 7.

A word on this clone: The sequence runs out 3 residues before the end of the CDR3; the remainder is reconstructed from the germline J gene. The V call is TRBV7-2, the J call TRBJ2-4; a weak D match, TRBD1 (8 bases). The V gene's germline CDR1 is SGHTA and CDR2 FQGNSA. This CDR3 comprises 12 residues. The CDR3 sequence is CASSLDRGGQYF. The part of the CDR3 DNA that was read is TGTGCCAGCAGCTTAGACAGGGGGGGT. The whole variable domain, filled in from reference TRBV7-2 and TRBJ2-4, reads GAGVSQSPSNKVTEKGKDVELRCDPISGHTALYWYRQSLGQGLEFLIYFQGNSAPDKSGLPSDRFSAERTGGSVSTLTIQRTQQEDSAVYLCASSLDRGGQYFGAGTRLSVL.

This clone was detected ten times or more. With the read ending 3 residues before the CDR3 end, the germline J gene is used to fill in that end. The chain carries TRBV5-4 and TRBJ1-2; D is possibly TRBD1 (5 bases). The ends were cut back, 8 bases at V and 7 bases at J, with 21 bases in the middle. Per germline, CDR1 SGHNT and CDR2 YYREEE (reference sequence). This CDR3 has 14 amino acids. The CDR3 spells CASKPVGPGVGYTF. CDR3 bases read: TGTGCCAGTAAGCCCGTGGGGCCGGGGGTTGGC.

Note on this clone: It may be a read error: a sequence one base away is much more abundant. The CDR3 is cut off 3 residues early in the read; its end comes from the germline J gene. The rearrangement links TRBV19 to TRBJ2-3; 12 nucleotides align to TRBD1. The CDR3 is 14 residues long. In germline, CDR1 is LNHDA, CDR2 SQIVND (reference sequence). CDR3 sequence: CASSGTGGFQPQYF. The part of the CDR3 DNA that was read is TGTGCCAGTAGTGGGACAGGGGGCTTTCAGCCG.

This clone was seen many times. CDR3 sequence reads: CSARKRVGSNQPQHF. The sequenced CDR3 bases are TGCAGTGCTAGGAAGAGGGTAGGAAGCAATCAGCCC. The V and J genes are TRBV20-1 and TRBJ1-5, with no clear D. Coverage ceases 3 residues before the CDR3 finishes, and the germline J gene fills in the end. The germline V and J ends were trimmed by 3 bases and 1 base, with 13 bases remaining between them. Germline-derived CDR1 and CDR2 are DFQATT and SNEGSKA (reference sequence). The length of the CDR3 is 15 residues.

Ten or more counts support this clone. The read terminates 3 residues ahead of where the CDR3 ends, so the germline J gene completes it. Other DNA variants within this sample encode the same CDR3. The chain recombines TRBV6-1 with TRBJ2-3, with 7 bases lining up with TRBD1. CDR1 is MNHNS and CDR2 is SASEGT in the germline V gene. The CDR3 contains 15 residues. The CDR3 DNA, read in part, is TGTGCCAGCAGTGCCCGGACAGGACCTAAGGTTTCG. It codes for CASSARTGPKVS. The full CDR3 is CASSARTGPKVSQYF.

At least ten counts were recorded for this clone. The read ends 3 residues early relative to the CDR3; the germline J gene fills the gap. The chain joins TRBV29-1 to TRBJ2-5; tentatively, D is TRBD2 (5 bases). The CDR3 is made up of 12 amino acids. V lost 7 bases to trimming and J lost 5 bases, with 14 bases between them. CDR1 and CDR2 from the germline V gene are SQVTM and ANQGSEA. CDR3 residues: CSAEGRGETQYF. The sequenced CDR3 bases are TGCAGCGCCGAAGGGCGAGGGGAGACC.

This clone came up a few times. Read coverage stops 3 residues before the CDR3 terminus; the germline J gene supplies the remainder. The genes are TRBV6-1 and TRBJ2-4, with TRBD2 as a possible D gene (5 bases). In germline, CDR1 is MNHNS, CDR2 SASEGT. The length of the CDR3 is 13 residues. This chain's CDR3 is CASSEAPGRGQYF. The CDR3 bases that were read are TGTGCCAGCAGTGAAGCCCCAGGTCGGGGT.

About this clone itself: The CDR3 goes on 3 residues after the read ends, and that part is filled in from the germline J gene. This sequence joins TRBV2 and TRBJ2-3; maybe TRBD1 (5 bases). The CDR3 has 13 amino acids. The V gene's germline CDR1 is SNHLY and CDR2 FYNNEI. The CDR3: CASRSGAFQPQYF. The covered CDR3 bases are TGTGCCAGCAGATCTGGGGCTTTTCAGCCG.

In the case of this clone: The CDR3 end is not reached by the read, which stops 3 residues before it; the germline J gene fills it in. The chain couples TRBV19 to TRBJ1-2, with a tentative D call TRBD1 (6 bases). The CDR3 length is 14 residues. The V gene's germline CDR1 is LNHDA and CDR2 SQIVND (reference sequence). The DNA read from the CDR3 is TGTGCCAGTAGTCGAGGGGGACTAGCCTACGAC. This translates into CASSRGGLAYD. In full, the CDR3 is CASSRGGLAYDYTF.

This clone was seen at least ten times. The read is 3 residues too short to cover the CDR3 end, so that end is filled in from the germline J gene. The chain joins TRBV7-8 to TRBJ1-3; D may be TRBD1 (5 bases). The germline V and J ends were trimmed by 6 bases and 2 bases, with 11 bases remaining between them. CDR1 SGHVS and CDR2 FQNEAQ come from the germline V gene. CDR3 length: 14 amino acids. The sequenced CDR3 bases are TGTGCCAGCAGAGTAGGGGCCCCTGGAAACACC. It yields the protein CASRVGAPGNT. The whole CDR3 is CASRVGAPGNTIYF.

With regard to this clone: Read sequence stops 3 residues before the CDR3 end, and the germline J gene provides the missing end. The J gene is TRBJ2-7, the V gene TRBV20-1; D possibly uses TRBD1 or TRBD2 (5 bases each). With 3 bases removed from V and 5 bases from J, the gap between germline ends came to 14 bases. This CDR3 spans 13 amino acids. Germline lookup yields CDR1 DFQATT and CDR2 SNEGSKA (reference sequence). CDR3 sequence: CSASPRELHEQYF. The sequenced part of the CDR3 DNA is TGCAGTGCTAGCCCCAGGGAGCTCCACGAG.

This clone was detected only a few times. Read data end 3 residues before the CDR3 end; the end is taken from the germline J gene. This sequence joins TRBV19 and TRBJ1-3; no clear D. Germline CDR1 is LNHDA and CDR2 is SQIVND (reference sequence). The V end was cut by 3 bases, the J end by 0 bases, with 15 bases between. CDR3 length equals 17 residues. CDR3 loop: CASSILSQLNSGNTIYF. CDR3 DNA, as far as it was read: TGTGCCAGTAGTATTCTAAGTCAATTGAACTCTGGAAACACC. Supplemented by reference TRBV19 and TRBJ1-3, the full variable domain reads DGGITQSPKYLFRKEGQNVTLSCEQNLNHDAMYWYRQDPGQGLRLIYYSQIVNDFQKGDIAEGYSVSREKKESFPLTVTSAQKNPTAFYLCASSILSQLNSGNTIYFGEGSWLTVV.

The sample holds a few counts of this clone. Being one base from a much bigger clone, this may be a read error. Sequencing ends 3 residues short of the CDR3 end; the germline J gene provides the rest. The gene calls are TRBV20-1 and TRBJ2-5; D might be TRBD2 (6 bases). This CDR3 contains 14 residues. Germline V lookup: CDR1 DFQATT, CDR2 SNEGSKA (reference sequence). The CDR3 bases that were read are TGCAGTGCTAGAGACGCGGGAACGGTAGATACC. This gives the protein CSARDAGTVDT. In full, the CDR3 reads CSARDAGTVDTQYF.

This clone was detected many times. The read is 3 residues too short to cover the CDR3 end, so that end is filled in from the germline J gene. The chain has TRBV14 and TRBJ2-7, with TRBD1 identical over 9 bases. This CDR3 region has 14 residues. Trimming cost V 4 bases and J 2 bases; bases outside gene matches: 3. Germline lookup yields CDR1 SGHDN and CDR2 FVKESK. The DNA read from the CDR3 is TGTGCCAGCAGCCCTGGGACAGGGCCCTACGAG. This gives the protein CASSPGTGPYE. In full, the CDR3 reads CASSPGTGPYEQYF.

At least ten counts were recorded for this clone. Sequencing ends 3 residues short of the CDR3 end; the germline J gene provides the rest. The chain has TRBV5-1 and TRBJ1-2; maybe TRBD1 (5 bases). CDR3 length: 11 amino acids. The V gene's germline CDR1 is SGHRS and CDR2 YFSETQ. The V end lost 5 bases, the J end lost 5 bases, and 7 bases lay between the germline ends. CDR3 DNA, as far as it was read: TGCGCCAGCAGAAAGGGGTATGGC. As protein: CASRKGYG. The complete CDR3 sequence is CASRKGYGYTF.

For this clone: Read data end 3 residues before the CDR3 end; the end is taken from the germline J gene. This chain uses TRBV7-6 with TRBJ2-2, with D possibly TRBD1 on 5 matching bases. CDR3 length equals 16 residues. CDR1 is SGHVS, CDR2 FNYEAQ, per germline. Partial CDR3 DNA: TGTGCCAGCAGCCTAAGGGGAATAGGATATAATTCACCG. Translated, it gives CASSLRGIGYNSP. The whole CDR3 reads CASSLRGIGYNSPLFF.